The entry below gives a single T cell receptor (beta chain) sequence along with its context. What it binds is unknown. Treatment in this sample: roughly 10-day PBMC culture with coronavirus spike peptide pools or control peptides (ViraFEST assay). The data belong to a study of vaccination and CD4 T cells after COVID-19. Study-level information: Convalescent individuals numbered four females and six males, two being Hispanic. Median time from COVID diagnosis to post-COVID sampling was 101 days (35 to 161). Stimuli were overlapping spike peptide pools of SARS-CoV-2 and three common cold coronaviruses (HCoV-NL63, HCoV-OC43, HCoV-229E). The post-vaccine samples came a median approximately 72 days after dose two (range 14 to 241).

Sequenced with the Oncomine TCR Beta short-read assay was DNA taken from cultured CD4+ T cells. MiXCR, run by TCRdb on the PCR reads, gives a single entry per CDR3 protein. The sample gives roughly 15,000 distinct CDR3 sequences, under 55% of which show up once; about 15% is in the top ten. The germline V gene has CDR1 GTSNPN and CDR2 SVGIG (reference sequence). The CDR3 covers 12 residues. V lost 3 bases and J 11 bases, leaving 14 bases between the germline ends. The chain has TRBV30 and TRBJ2-1; weak D call: TRBD1 (6 bases). This TCR was sampled from a human donor who had recovered from COVID-19. The source material was CD4+ T cells from blood, cultured in vitro. The CDR3 protein is CAWSRARGQQFF. CDR3 sequence (DNA): TGTGCCTGGAGCCGAGCCAGGGGTCAGCAGTTCTTC. Based on the CDR3 plus reference TRBV30 and TRBJ2-1, the full variable domain is SQTIHQWPATLVQPVGSPLSLECTVEGTSNPNLYWYRQAAGRGLQLLFYSVGIGQISSEVPQNLSASRPQDRQFILSSKKLLLSDSGFYLCAWSRARGQQFFGPGTRLTVL.